The clone carrying this T cell receptor (beta chain) has at least ten counts. Its antigen is unknown. These data originate in a study of T cells after yellow fever vaccination. The overall study: SMART-Seq v4 Ultra Low Input prepared libraries from low-cell fractions. Study-level findings and limits: Once the booster was given, most primary-vaccination clones reappeared, at about 96% for CD4 and roughly 86% for CD8.

They built TCR cDNA with 5'RACE template switching, a step that put in a universal primer site and UMIs. Each CDR3 protein is one row after TCRdb ran MiXCR on the 5' RACE reads. The table lists 300,000 to 400,000 distinct CDR3 sequences, approximately 4.2% of them singletons. The V and J ends lost 5 bases and 3 bases respectively, with 10 bases between them. The V gene's germline CDR1 is SGHTA and CDR2 FQGTGA. This CDR3 has 13 residues. The chain recombines TRBV7-3 with TRBJ1-1, with a weak D call TRBD1 (6 bases). This receptor was identified in a man aged 18 to 35 who received the YFV17D yellow fever vaccine. Sample: PBMCs, taken 5 days after the yellow fever booster vaccination. DNA for the CDR3: TGTGCCAGCAGCCTACAGGGATACACTGAAGCTTTCTTT. This gives the protein CASSLQGYTEAFF.